This T cell receptor (beta chain) came from a study of CD8+ T cells in alopecia areata. Whole-study results and caveats: Any link of baseline CD8+ expansion to response, resting on one nonresponder, remains uncertain.

Comment on this clone: Its antigen remains unknown.

The sequencing template was cDNA reverse transcribed from extracted RNA. Clones were sequenced by immunoSEQ multiplex PCR, and TCRdb holds only the in-frame ones, with some missing. The sample consists of 90,000 to 130,000 clones, about 60% of them appearing once. This CDR3 contains 15 residues. Germline CDR1 and CDR2: PRHDT and FYEKMQ (reference sequence). The J segment lost 0 bases and the V segment lost 4 bases, leaving 3 bases of the junction unmatched. As to treatment: oral pan-JAK inhibitor, 5-10 mg twice daily. Source: CD8+ T cells sorted from blood, taken at week 24, from a patient treated with tofacitinib. The sequence derives from a human donor with alopecia areata. The rearrangement links TRBV13 to TRBJ2-3; 8 bases are a match to TRBD2. This CDR3 is CASSYERGSTDTQYF. As DNA, the CDR3 is TGTGCCAGCAGCTATGAGCGGGGGAGCACAGATACGCAGTATTTT.